The T cell receptor (beta chain) described here comes from a study of response to subunit inactivated influenza vaccine. General study points: It was suggested by the authors that few new T cells are recruited by each seasonal influenza vaccination.

TCRdb reprocessed the RT-PCR reads with MiXCR, giving one entry per CDR3 protein. The table includes about 700,000 distinct CDR3 sequences, 14% detected once. CDR3 length: 14 amino acids. Between the trimmed V and J ends, which lost 0 bases and 7 bases, there was a span of 14 bases. Germline CDR1 DFQATT, CDR2 SNEGSKA (reference sequence). With respect to this clonotype: What it recognizes is unknown.

The receptor's source is a man in his fifties who received an inactivated influenza vaccine. Source: PBMCs from blood, taken around 14 days before vaccination. This chain uses TRBV20-1 with TRBJ2-3, with TRBD2 as a possible D gene (6 bases). The CDR3 nucleotides are TGCAGTGCTAGAGAAATTAGCGGTTCATATACGCAGTATTTT. Amino acids: CSAREISGSYTQYF.